Listed here are 12 T cell receptor beta chains from one sample, sequenced in a study of CD8 T cells in Susac syndrome. Random-hexamer reverse transcription was applied to roughly 0.5 to 1 ug RNA. TCRdb used MiXCR to reprocess the immunoSEQ multiplex PCR reads, holding one entry per CDR3 protein. This sample has some 160,000 distinct CDR3 sequences, with roughly 95% found just once. Sequenced material: CD4+ T cells from PBMCs. These receptors originate from a human donor with Susac syndrome.

The J gene is TRBJ1-1, the V gene TRBV7-9, with D possibly matching TRBD1 (5 bases). V gave up 5 bases and J gave up 6 bases, with 7 bases separating them. CDR1 and CDR2 (germline): SEHNR, FQNEAQ (reference sequence). The CDR3 covers 11 residues. In DNA, the CDR3 is TGTGCCAGCAGCCCGACAGCTGAAGCTTTCTTT. Its protein is CASSPTAEAFF.

The gene calls are TRBV3-1 and TRBJ1-6; D possibly corresponds to TRBD1 (5 bases). V was shortened by 1 base and J by 8 bases, with 15 bases between the two germline ends. CDR3 size: 16 residues. Per germline, CDR1 LGHDT and CDR2 YNNKEL (reference sequence). The CDR3 here is CASSQAPQGWHSPLHF. The CDR3 nucleotides read TGTGCCAGCAGCCAAGCACCCCAGGGCTGGCATTCACCCCTCCACTTT.

This chain uses TRBV2 with TRBJ1-3; D unresolved. Trimming cost V 3 bases and J 3 bases, with 9 bases left between them. CDR3 length equals 14 residues. Germline values: CDR1 SNHLY, CDR2 FYNNEI. The DNA of the CDR3 is TGTGCCAGCAGTGAGAGGGCTAATGGAAACACCATATATTTT. This gives the protein CASSERANGNTIYF.

CDR3 DNA: TGTGCCAGCAGCACTAGCGCGCCCAACAATGAGCAGTTCTTC. Translated: CASSTSAPNNEQFF. The rearrangement uses TRBV28 and TRBJ2-1; 7 bases match TRBD2. Germline V gene data show CDR1 as MDHEN and CDR2 as SYDVKM. CDR3 length: 14 amino acids. The V and J ends lost 6 bases and 5 bases, in that order; junction bases with no gene match: 7.

This chain links TRBV19 with TRBJ2-3; 8 nucleotides agree with TRBD2. CDR1 LNHDA and CDR2 SQIVND come from the germline V gene (reference sequence). The CDR3 totals 15 residues. J gave up 7 bases and V 7 bases, and 13 bases lay outside the gene matches. The CDR3, as DNA: TGTGCCAGTAACCCGGGGGGGACCAAATCGAATACGCAGTATTTT. It is translated as CASNPGGTKSNTQYF.

The chain has TRBV29-1 and TRBJ1-5, with no clear D. Germline-derived CDR1 and CDR2 are SQVTM and ANQGSEA. The CDR3 is 14 residues long. Trimming took off 0 bases at V and 6 bases at J, with 12 bases between the two ends. CDR3 DNA sequence: TGCAGCGTTGAAGACCCGGACGTAGCTCAGCCCCAGCATTTT. Its protein is CSVEDPDVAQPQHF.

As concerns this clonotype: One junction end disagrees with the germline gene, perhaps due to a read error. This chain links TRBV3-1 with TRBJ1-2, with TRBD1 matching over 7 bases. The CDR3 totals 15 residues. The germline V gene encodes CDR1 LGHDT and CDR2 YNNKEL (reference sequence). For the CDR3, the DNA is TGTGCCAGCAGCGAAGAGTGGGACAGCCCCTATGGCTACACCTTC. This gives the protein CASSEEWDSPYGYTF.

This rearrangement joins TRBV6-5 to TRBJ2-3, with TRBD1 identical over 9 bases. CDR1 is MNHEY and CDR2 is SVGAGI in the germline V gene. The CDR3 contains 15 residues. Trimming took 6 bases from V and 0 from J; bases not matched to a gene: 4. The CDR3 coding sequence is TGTGCCAGCAGACAGGGGGCTGCTAGCACAGATACGCAGTATTTT. It is translated as CASRQGAASTDTQYF.

This clonotype has a single count. The rearrangement uses TRBV7-2 and TRBJ2-1, with D hard to call. This CDR3 has 15 amino acids. Deletions cut 5 bases from V and 5 bases from J, with 16 bases between. Germline loops: CDR1 SGHTA, CDR2 FQGNSA. This CDR3 reads CASSPAGLGNNEQFF. The CDR3, as DNA: TGTGCCAGCAGCCCTGCTGGCTTGGGGAACAATGAGCAGTTCTTC.

V usage is TRBV20-1 and J usage is TRBJ2-7; D is uncertain. Germline assignment: CDR1 DFQATT and CDR2 SNEGSKA (reference sequence). Trimming shortened V by 6 bases and J by 0 bases, and 15 bases separated the two germline ends. The CDR3 runs 14 residues. For the CDR3, the DNA is TGCAGTGCCGCACGCGGCTTCCCCTCCTACGAGCAGTACTTC. Protein: CSAARGFPSYEQYF.

The chain recombines TRBV9 with TRBJ2-1, with TRBD2 matching over 7 bases. Germline V lookup: CDR1 SGDLS, CDR2 YYNGEE. This CDR3 is 14 amino acids long. The V gene end was trimmed by 1 base and the J gene end by 9 bases; junction bases not matched to a gene: 7. In DNA, the CDR3 is TGTGCCAGCAGCGTAAGTTTGGGGGAGGGTGAGCAGTTCTTC. It specifies CASSVSLGEGEQFF.

In nucleotides, the CDR3 is TGTGCCAGCAGCGTAGATGGCAGATCCAACTATGGCTACACCTTC. Protein: CASSVDGRSNYGYTF. The J gene is TRBJ1-2, the V gene TRBV9, with D unclear. The CDR3 spans 15 residues. In germline, CDR1 is SGDLS, CDR2 YYNGEE. V was cut by 0 bases and J by 2 bases, with 11 bases left in between.